This TCR beta chain came from a study of blood T cell repertoires in COVID-19. The CDR3 has 12 amino acids. The V segment lost 5 bases and the J segment 10 bases; nucleotides outside the gene matches: 7. CDR1 is SGHTA and CDR2 is FQGNSA in the germline V gene. Using immunoSEQ multiplex PCR, the repertoire was profiled, and TCRdb retains in-frame clones only, with some absent. Among 150,000 to 200,000 clones, roughly nine tenths were seen once, and the ten largest hold around 6.5%. This clone was seen once. The receptor comes from an elderly woman in a cohort sampled during active or convalescent COVID-19. Sequencing was done on a sample of peripheral blood. V gene TRBV7-2 combines with J gene TRBJ1-2; 7 positions match TRBD1. The CDR3 bases are TGTGCCAGCAGCCCCAGACAGGGCGACTACACCTTC. This sequence encodes CASSPRQGDYTF.